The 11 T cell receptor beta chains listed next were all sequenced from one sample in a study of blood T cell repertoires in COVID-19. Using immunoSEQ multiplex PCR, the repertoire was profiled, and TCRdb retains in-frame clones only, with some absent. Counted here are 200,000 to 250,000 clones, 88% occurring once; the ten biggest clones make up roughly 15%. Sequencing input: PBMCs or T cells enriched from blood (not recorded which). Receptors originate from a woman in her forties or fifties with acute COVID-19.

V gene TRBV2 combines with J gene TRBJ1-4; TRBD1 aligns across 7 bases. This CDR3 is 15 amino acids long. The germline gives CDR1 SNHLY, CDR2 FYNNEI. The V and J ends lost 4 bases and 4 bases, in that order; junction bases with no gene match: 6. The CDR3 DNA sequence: TGTGCCAGCAGTGGGGTGACAGGGTTTAATGAAAAACTGTTTTTT. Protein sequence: CASSGVTGFNEKLFF.

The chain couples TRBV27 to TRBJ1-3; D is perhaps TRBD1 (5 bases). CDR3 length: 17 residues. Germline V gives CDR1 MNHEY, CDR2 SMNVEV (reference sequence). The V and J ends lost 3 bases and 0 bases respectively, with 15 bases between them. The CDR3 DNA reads TGTGCCAGCAGTTTCTCCGGGGGGGATTACTCTGGAAACACCATATATTTT. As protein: CASSFSGGDYSGNTIYF.

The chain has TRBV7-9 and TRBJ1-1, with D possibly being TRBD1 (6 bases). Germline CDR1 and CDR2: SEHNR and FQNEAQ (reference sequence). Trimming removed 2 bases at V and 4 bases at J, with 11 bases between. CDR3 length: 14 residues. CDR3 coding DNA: TGTGCCAGCAGCTTAACAGGGTGGGGCACTGAAGCTTTCTTT. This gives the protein CASSLTGWGTEAFF.

The CDR3 nucleotides are TGTGCCATCAGTGAGAACGAAGGAGGCGCTGAAGCTTTCTTT. Translation: CAISENEGGAEAFF. The chain combines TRBV10-3 with TRBJ1-1; D unclear. CDR1 ENHRY and CDR2 SYGVKD come from the germline V gene. CDR3 length equals 14 residues. V was cut by 2 bases and J by 6 bases, with 13 bases left in between.

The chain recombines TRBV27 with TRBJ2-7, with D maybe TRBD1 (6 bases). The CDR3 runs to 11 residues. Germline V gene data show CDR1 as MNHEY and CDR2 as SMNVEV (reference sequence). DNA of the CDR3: TGTGCGACAGGTTTTCGCGACGAGCAGTACTTC. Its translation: CATGFRDEQYF.

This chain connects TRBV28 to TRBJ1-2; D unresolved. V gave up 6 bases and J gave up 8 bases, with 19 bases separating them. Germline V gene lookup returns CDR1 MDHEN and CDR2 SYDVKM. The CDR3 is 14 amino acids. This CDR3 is CASSREPRVRGYTF. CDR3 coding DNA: TGTGCCAGCAGCCGAGAACCACGGGTCCGGGGCTACACCTTC.

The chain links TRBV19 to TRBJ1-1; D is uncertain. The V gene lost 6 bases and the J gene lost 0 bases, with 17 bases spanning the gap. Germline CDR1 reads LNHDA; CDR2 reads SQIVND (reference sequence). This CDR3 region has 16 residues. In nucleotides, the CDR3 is TGTGCCAGTAGGACTGGAATTAAATTAATGAACACTGAAGCTTTCTTT. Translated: CASRTGIKLMNTEAFF.

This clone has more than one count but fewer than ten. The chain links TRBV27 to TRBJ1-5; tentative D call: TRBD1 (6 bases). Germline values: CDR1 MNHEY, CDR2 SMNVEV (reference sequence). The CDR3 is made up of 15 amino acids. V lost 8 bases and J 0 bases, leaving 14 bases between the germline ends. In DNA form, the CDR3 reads TGTGCCAGCCAAGAGGACAGTTATAGCAATCAGCCCCAGCATTTT. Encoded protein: CASQEDSYSNQPQHF.

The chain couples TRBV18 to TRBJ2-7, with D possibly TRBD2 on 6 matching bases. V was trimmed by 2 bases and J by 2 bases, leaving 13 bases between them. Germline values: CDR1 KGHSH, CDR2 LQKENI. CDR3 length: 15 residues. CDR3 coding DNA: TGTGCCAGCTCACCATCAATAGCGGAAGCCTACGAGCAGTACTTC. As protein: CASSPSIAEAYEQYF.

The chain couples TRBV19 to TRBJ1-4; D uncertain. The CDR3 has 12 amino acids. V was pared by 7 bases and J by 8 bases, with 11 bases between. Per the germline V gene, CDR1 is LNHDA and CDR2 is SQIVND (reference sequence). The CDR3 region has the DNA TGTGCCAGTACCGGGGTCCACGAAAAACTGTTTTTT. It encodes CASTGVHEKLFF.

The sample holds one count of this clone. The DNA for the CDR3 is TGTGCCAGCAGTGTTCGGGGGGGTCGGACCGCGCTTTCCTACGAGCAGTACTTC. This gives the protein CASSVRGGRTALSYEQYF. This rearrangement joins TRBV2 to TRBJ2-7; 8 nucleotides agree with TRBD2. The V gene's germline CDR1 is SNHLY and CDR2 FYNNEI. V lost 4 bases to trimming and J lost 1 base; unmatched junction nucleotides: 15. This CDR3 spans 18 amino acids.